This TCR beta chain stems from a study of cytomegalovirus exposure and HLA in healthy donors. The protocol was immunoSEQ multiplex PCR, while the TCRdb copy is restricted to in-frame clones and leaves out a portion. The data contain 150,000 to 180,000 clones, 75% to 90% of them singletons. The CDR3 extends over 17 amino acids. Looked up from germline, CDR1 is GTSNPN and CDR2 is SVGIG (reference sequence). Losses at the gene ends were 0 bases for V and 2 bases for J; bases not matched to a gene: 5. The material sequenced was PBMCs. This sequence was found in a man younger than 30 in good health and CMV-seropositive. The chain couples TRBV30 to TRBJ2-2, with TRBD1 matching 11 bases. CDR3: CAWSVGTGGTNTGELFF. CDR3 coding DNA: TGTGCCTGGAGTGTAGGGACAGGGGGAACCAACACCGGGGAGCTGTTTTTT.